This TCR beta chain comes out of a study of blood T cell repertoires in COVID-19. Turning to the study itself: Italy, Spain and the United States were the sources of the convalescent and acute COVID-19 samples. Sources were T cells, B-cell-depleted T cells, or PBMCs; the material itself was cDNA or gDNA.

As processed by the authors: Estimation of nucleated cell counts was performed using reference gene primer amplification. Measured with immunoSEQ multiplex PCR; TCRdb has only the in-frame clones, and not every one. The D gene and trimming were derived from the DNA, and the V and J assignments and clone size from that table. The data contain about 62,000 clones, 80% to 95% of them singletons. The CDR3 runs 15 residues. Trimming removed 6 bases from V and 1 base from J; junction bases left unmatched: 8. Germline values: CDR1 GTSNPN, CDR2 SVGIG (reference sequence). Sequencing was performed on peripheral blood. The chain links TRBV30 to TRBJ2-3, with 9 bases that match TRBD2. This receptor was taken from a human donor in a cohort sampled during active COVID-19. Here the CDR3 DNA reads TGTGCCTGTCTCGGGGTAGCGGGGGGCACAGATACGCAGTATTTT. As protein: CACLGVAGGTDTQYF.